The 21 T cell receptor beta chains in this list originate from one sample, sequenced in a study of shared clonotypes between healthy human individuals (dated by TCRdb to the early 2020s). Receptor amplification or capture employed the immunoSEQ multiplex PCR assay. The immuneACCESS repertoire file appears here via TCRdb, limited to in-frame rearrangements. These files lack a portion of the clones; in checked studies, under half of the deficit traces to unresolved V genes, and the cause of the others is not known. This sample holds about 360,000 clones; 70% to 75% were observed only once. The ten biggest clones cover around 9.3% of the sample. Input material: memory CD4+ T cells sorted from blood. The cell subset or site label corresponds to: CD45RA-negative fraction. These receptor sequences come from a man younger than 45 in good health.

This clone is a singleton in its sample. This chain uses TRBV5-8 with TRBJ1-3; D not certain. Germline V lookup: CDR1 SGHTS, CDR2 YDEGEE. V lost 0 bases to trimming and J lost 0 bases, with 13 bases between them. The CDR3 runs to 17 residues. The chain's CDR3 is CASSLEPALLSGNTIYF. The CDR3 coding sequence is TGTGCCAGCAGCTTGGAACCGGCCTTACTCTCTGGAAACACCATATATTTT.

The genes are TRBV10-2 and TRBJ1-3; TRBD1 agrees at 7 bases. Looked up from germline, CDR1 is WSHSY and CDR2 is SAAADI. V lost 4 bases to trimming and J lost 4 bases; unmatched junction nucleotides: 1. The CDR3 runs 13 residues. CDR3 in DNA: TGCGCCAGCAGTGGGACAGGAGGAAACACCATATATTTT. It is translated as CASSGTGGNTIYF.

With respect to this clone: This CDR3 is also generated by other DNA sequences in the sample. The chain uses TRBV29-1 and TRBJ2-5; 12 positions match TRBD2. The V and J ends lost 4 bases and 0 bases, in that order; junction bases with no gene match: 3. Germline V gene sequence: CDR1 SQVTM, CDR2 ANQGSEA. CDR3 length equals 15 residues. Here the CDR3 reads CSVGLAGGHQETQYF. CDR3 DNA sequence: TGCAGCGTTGGGCTAGCGGGAGGGCACCAAGAGACCCAGTACTTC. Full variable domain (rest looked up from reference TRBV29-1 and TRBJ2-5): SAVISQKPSRDICQRGTSLTIQCQVDSQVTMMFWYRQQPGQSLTLIATANQGSEATYESGFVIDKFPISRPNLTFSTLTVSNMSPEDSSIYLCSVGLAGGHQETQYFGPGTRLLVL.

J is TRBJ2-7 and V is TRBV15, with 8 bases identical to TRBD2. The CDR3 totals 15 residues. Germline CDR1 is LNHNV and CDR2 is YYDKDF (reference sequence). V lost 4 bases to trimming and J lost 3 bases; unmatched junction nucleotides: 8. CDR3: CATSTTDGRDYEQYF. DNA of the CDR3: TGTGCCACCAGCACCACTGACGGGAGGGACTACGAGCAGTACTTC.

The V gene is TRBV5-6, the J gene TRBJ2-7, with D possibly matching TRBD2 (6 bases). The germline V gene encodes CDR1 SGHDT and CDR2 YYEEEE. CDR3 size: 13 residues. Trimming cost V 1 base and J 4 bases, with 9 bases left between them. As DNA, the CDR3 is TGTGCCAGCAGCTTGCGGGGGAATTACGAGCAGTACTTC. This gives the protein CASSLRGNYEQYF.

The chain recombines TRBV28 with TRBJ2-4; TRBD1 aligns across 9 bases. The CDR3 has 15 amino acids. V was pared by 8 bases and J by 6 bases, with 11 bases of the junction left unmatched. Germline CDR1 reads MDHEN; CDR2 reads SYDVKM. The CDR3 spells CASQIPGQGINIQYF. CDR3 in DNA: TGTGCCAGCCAAATCCCGGGACAGGGTATAAACATTCAGTACTTC.

The rearrangement uses TRBV11-2 and TRBJ2-1, with 7 nucleotides matching TRBD1. J gave up 4 bases and V 1 base, and 4 bases lay outside the gene matches. The CDR3 is 15 residues long. In germline, CDR1 is SGHAT, CDR2 FQNNGV. This CDR3 reads CASSLGTGPYNEQFF. DNA of the CDR3: TGTGCCAGCAGCTTAGGGACAGGACCTTACAATGAGCAGTTCTTC.

This clone has just a few counts. The J gene is TRBJ2-6, the V gene TRBV6-1; the D call may be TRBD1 or TRBD2 (5 bases each). The CDR3 runs to 15 residues. The germline V gene has CDR1 MNHNS and CDR2 SASEGT. V was shortened by 6 bases and J by 0 bases, with 9 bases between the two germline ends. This chain's CDR3 is CASSGGHSGANVLTF. CDR3 DNA: TGTGCCAGCAGCGGAGGACACTCTGGGGCCAACGTCCTGACTTTC.

This chain links TRBV5-1 with TRBJ2-7, with D maybe TRBD2 (5 bases). Germline-derived CDR1 and CDR2 are SGHRS and YFSETQ. The V gene lost 0 bases and the J gene lost 3 bases, with 10 bases spanning the gap. CDR3 length: 14 residues. CDR3 loop: CASSLDAGRYEQYF. CDR3 bases: TGCGCCAGCAGCTTGGACGCGGGCCGCTACGAGCAGTACTTC.

V is TRBV29-1 and J is TRBJ1-1, with TRBD1 as a possible D gene (6 bases). The CDR3 is made up of 13 amino acids. Germline CDR1 SQVTM, CDR2 ANQGSEA. The V gene lost 7 bases and the J gene lost 3 bases, with 15 bases spanning the gap. The CDR3 coding sequence is TGCAGCGGAGTACAGGGCCCTTACACTGAAGCTTTCTTT. This translates into CSGVQGPYTEAFF.

This sequence joins TRBV7-6 and TRBJ2-5, with a tentative D call TRBD1 (5 bases). The CDR3 has 15 amino acids. V gave up 2 bases and J gave up 1 base, with 11 bases separating them. Germline lookup yields CDR1 SGHVS and CDR2 FNYEAQ. CDR3 in DNA: TGTGCCAGCAGCTTACCTAGGGGTGTCCAAGAGACCCAGTACTTC. Translation: CASSLPRGVQETQYF.

The chain is built from TRBV11-3 and TRBJ1-1, with 9 nucleotides matching TRBD1. Trimming at V came to 5 bases and at J to 8 bases, leaving 6 bases not matched to a gene. The CDR3 consists of 13 residues. The germline V gene encodes CDR1 SGHNT and CDR2 YENEEA. Written as DNA, the CDR3 is TGTGCCAGCAGCGCAACAGGGGGCAGAGAAGCTTTCTTT. Its translation is CASSATGGREAFF.

This clone was seen at least ten times. The chain is built from TRBV9 and TRBJ1-4; no firm D call. The CDR3 contains 15 residues. Germline lookup yields CDR1 SGDLS and CDR2 YYNGEE. The V end lost 0 bases, the J end lost 8 bases, and 14 bases lay between the germline ends. In DNA form, the CDR3 reads TGTGCCAGCAGCGTAGAAGGTGGCGCGGGGGAAAAACTGTTTTTT. It is translated as CASSVEGGAGEKLFF.

V gene TRBV19 combines with J gene TRBJ2-3, with D hard to call. Germline loops: CDR1 LNHDA, CDR2 SQIVND (reference sequence). V was cut by 4 bases and J by 0 bases, with 8 bases left in between. The CDR3 contains 14 residues. DNA for the CDR3: TGTGCCAGTAGTACACATACTAGCACAGATACGCAGTATTTT. Residues: CASSTHTSTDTQYF.

The chain recombines TRBV28 with TRBJ1-2; D not resolved. The CDR3 is 13 residues long. V was clipped by 6 bases and J by 0 bases, with 8 bases between them. CDR1 and CDR2 from the germline V gene are MDHEN and SYDVKM. This CDR3 reads CASSRSTNYGYTF. CDR3 DNA sequence: TGTGCCAGCAGCAGATCAACTAACTATGGCTACACCTTC.

This rearrangement joins TRBV2 to TRBJ2-3, with 9 bases fitting TRBD2. Trimming at V came to 8 bases and at J to 6 bases, leaving 12 bases not matched to a gene. There are 15 residues in the CDR3. Germline V gene lookup returns CDR1 SNHLY and CDR2 FYNNEI. CDR3: CASQVLAGVSDTQYF. The CDR3 DNA follows: TGTGCCAGCCAGGTGTTAGCGGGAGTCTCGGATACGCAGTATTTT. The whole variable domain, remainder taken from reference TRBV2 and TRBJ2-3, is EPEVTQTPSHQVTQMGQEVILRCVPISNHLYFYWYRQILGQKVEFLVSFYNNEISEKSEIFDDQFSVERPDGSNFTLKIRSTKLEDSAMYFCASQVLAGVSDTQYFGPGTRLTVL.

This chain links TRBV28 with TRBJ2-7; D call uncertain. This CDR3 region has 13 residues. Germline V gives CDR1 MDHEN, CDR2 SYDVKM. The germline V and J ends were trimmed by 5 bases and 6 bases, with 14 bases remaining between them. The CDR3: CASSRQFPREQYF. CDR3 nucleotides: TGTGCCAGCAGTAGACAATTCCCCCGCGAGCAGTACTTC. Filled out from reference TRBV28 and TRBJ2-7, the complete variable domain reads DVKVTQSSRYLVKRTGEKVFLECVQDMDHENMFWYRQDPGLGLRLIYFSYDVKMKEKGDIPEGYSVSREKKERFSLILESASTNQTSMYLCASSRQFPREQYFGPGTRLTVT.

The chain joins TRBV7-9 to TRBJ2-5, with a possible D match to TRBD2 (5 bases). The tail of the sequence fits TRBJ2-7 better, so the J call may be wrong. Germline lookup yields CDR1 SEHNR and CDR2 FQNEAQ (reference sequence). The CDR3 spans 13 residues. The CDR3 protein is CASSNQLVSEQYF. DNA for the CDR3: TGTGCCAGCAGCAATCAACTAGTTTCCGAGCAGTACTTC.

This clone was recorded many times. The chain combines TRBV9 with TRBJ2-3; 11 positions agree with TRBD1. Looked up from germline, CDR1 is SGDLS and CDR2 is YYNGEE. The junction had 9 bases not matched to a gene; V was cut back by 4 bases and J by 5 bases. The CDR3 is made up of 16 amino acids. CDR3 residues: CASSSGQGAFGDTQYF. The CDR3 nucleotides read TGTGCCAGCAGCTCCGGACAGGGGGCCTTTGGAGATACGCAGTATTTT.

This clone was observed a single time. V is TRBV18 and J is TRBJ2-2; D is perhaps TRBD2 (6 bases). This CDR3 is built from 15 residues. Trimming removed 8 bases from V and 4 bases from J, with 17 bases in between. Per germline, CDR1 KGHSH and CDR2 LQKENI. In nucleotides, the CDR3 is TGTGCCAGCCCGCCCCGCGGGGCGGCCACCGGGGAGCTGTTTTTT. This sequence encodes CASPPRGAATGELFF.

CDR3 bases: TGTGCCAGCCACAGGAGTCCCTCCTACGAGCAGTACTTC. Translating it yields CASHRSPSYEQYF. The genes are TRBV2 and TRBJ2-7; TRBD1 might be the D (5 bases). CDR1 and CDR2 (germline): SNHLY, FYNNEI. The CDR3 is 13 residues long. Trimming took 8 bases from V and 0 from J, leaving 11 bases between them.